The 22 T cell receptor beta chains presented below share a single source sample, sequenced in a study of blood T cell repertoires in COVID-19. TCRdb's table, derived via immunoSEQ multiplex PCR, lists solely in-frame clones and lacks some. The profile shows 150,000 to 200,000 clones, around 81% of them singletons. Sequenced input: peripheral blood. Receptors originate from a human donor with acute or convalescent COVID-19. The donor label of this sample is uncertain.

V usage is TRBV6-6 and J usage is TRBJ2-4; 10 nucleotides match TRBD1. Germline trimming cut 8 bases from V and 4 bases from J; bases unmatched to any gene: 14. In germline, CDR1 is MNHNY, CDR2 SVGAGI (reference sequence). The CDR3 length is 17 residues. The CDR3 sequence is CASRPGTGVDKKNIQYF. As DNA, the CDR3 is TGTGCCAGCCGTCCCGGGACAGGGGTTGATAAAAAAAACATTCAGTACTTC.

The chain couples TRBV7-2 to TRBJ2-1; TRBD2 agrees at 9 bases. V was pared by 1 base and J by 5 bases, with 3 bases of the junction left unmatched. Germline CDR1 is SGHTA and CDR2 is FQGNSA. The CDR3 loop spans 15 amino acids. DNA of the CDR3: TGTGCCAGCAGCTTAGGCGGGAGGGCGAACAATGAGCAGTTCTTC. This encodes CASSLGGRANNEQFF.

The chain joins TRBV5-8 to TRBJ2-7, with TRBD1 identical over 11 bases. The V gene end was trimmed by 5 bases and the J gene end by 2 bases; junction bases not matched to a gene: 6. This CDR3 comprises 15 residues. Germline CDR1 is SGHTS and CDR2 is YDEGEE. The CDR3 DNA sequence: TGTGCCAGCAGACGGGGACAGGGGGAGGCCTACGAGCAGTACTTC. It codes for CASRRGQGEAYEQYF.

V gene TRBV19 combines with J gene TRBJ1-5; 7 positions agree with TRBD1. V trimming: 5 bases; J trimming: 2 bases; junction bases outside the gene matches: 6. The CDR3 runs 15 residues. The germline gives CDR1 LNHDA, CDR2 SQIVND (reference sequence). CDR3 DNA: TGTGCCAGTAGTCCCCGGGACAGAGGCAATCAGCCCCAGCATTTT. Translating gives CASSPRDRGNQPQHF.

This rearrangement joins TRBV9 to TRBJ2-7, with unresolved D. The V and J ends lost 2 bases and 6 bases respectively, with 15 bases between them. Germline V lookup: CDR1 SGDLS, CDR2 YYNGEE. The CDR3 sequence is 14 residues long. As DNA, the CDR3 is TGTGCCAGCAGCGTCGGGTTCTGGTCCCTCGAGCAGTACTTC. Its protein is CASSVGFWSLEQYF.

The genes are TRBV3-1 (or the pseudogene TRBV3-2) and TRBJ1-2; no clear D. This CDR3 has 12 residues. V was pared by 6 bases and J by 6 bases, with 11 bases between. Germline values: CDR1 LGHDT, CDR2 YNNKEL (reference sequence). DNA of the CDR3: TGTGCCAGCAGTCCAAATTCGGATGGCTACACCTTC. It encodes CASSPNSDGYTF.

J is TRBJ1-2 and V is TRBV14; no firm D call. Germline CDR1 SGHDN, CDR2 FVKESK. This CDR3 spans 13 amino acids. Deletions cut 0 bases from V and 10 bases from J, with 12 bases between. In DNA form, the CDR3 reads TGTGCCAGCAGCCAAGATCGAAAAGGAGCCTACACCTTC. Translated: CASSQDRKGAYTF.

This chain joins TRBV3-1 (or the pseudogene TRBV3-2) and TRBJ1-5; TRBD1 might be the D (6 bases). This CDR3 comprises 17 residues. Germline V gives CDR1 LGHDT, CDR2 YNNKEL (reference sequence). Deletions cut 1 base from V and 4 bases from J, with 17 bases between. The chain's CDR3 is CASSQVKGYRVNQPQHF. CDR3 bases: TGTGCCAGCAGCCAAGTTAAAGGCTACAGGGTTAATCAGCCCCAGCATTTT.

This chain links TRBV7-9 with TRBJ2-1; TRBD1 agrees at 7 bases. Trimming took 4 bases from V and 6 from J; bases not matched to a gene: 9. Germline V CDR1 and CDR2: SEHNR, FQNEAQ (reference sequence). The CDR3 has 15 amino acids. In DNA form, the CDR3 reads TGTGCCAGCAGCTCCTTTAAGGGGGCAACCAATGAGCAGTTCTTC. It encodes CASSSFKGATNEQFF. Based on the CDR3 plus reference TRBV7-9 and TRBJ2-1, the full variable domain is DTGVSQNPRHKITKRGQNVTFRCDPISEHNRLYWYRQTLGQGPEFLTYFQNEAQLEKSRLLSDRFSAERPKGSFSTLEIQRTEQGDSAMYLCASSSFKGATNEQFFGPGTRLTVL.

The chain recombines TRBV21-1 with TRBJ2-7; TRBD2 was called by the table and not checked on the DNA. TRBV21-1 is listed as a pseudogene. The CDR3 covers 14 residues. The CDR3 protein is CASSKGEGNYEQYF. As DNA, the CDR3 is TGTGCCAGCAGCAAAGGAGAGGGAAACTACGAGCAGTACTTC.

This chain links TRBV9 with TRBJ2-2; 9 bases line up with TRBD1. The germline V gene has CDR1 SGDLS and CDR2 YYNGEE. This CDR3 spans 15 amino acids. V shed 0 bases, J shed 6 bases, and the junction held 3 bases outside the gene matches. CDR3 coding DNA: TGTGCCAGCAGCGTAGGGGACAGGGCAGCCGGGGAGCTGTTTTTT. Protein: CASSVGDRAAGELFF.

The rearrangement joins TRBV10-1 to TRBJ2-5, with TRBD1 identical over 7 bases. This CDR3 is 14 amino acids long. The V segment lost 2 bases and the J segment 4 bases; nucleotides outside the gene matches: 4. Per the germline V gene, CDR1 is WNHNN and CDR2 is SYGVQD (reference sequence). The CDR3 protein is CASSEQYRGETQYF. The CDR3 nucleotides are TGCGCCAGCAGTGAGCAGTACAGGGGAGAGACCCAGTACTTC.

The table lists this clone with a few counts. Other nucleotide sequences in the sample specify the same CDR3. The rearrangement joins TRBV19 to TRBJ1-5; D not certain. Germline V CDR1 and CDR2: LNHDA, SQIVND (reference sequence). V gave up 3 bases and J gave up 0 bases, with 6 bases separating them. CDR3 length: 14 residues. The CDR3 nucleotides read TGTGCCAGTAGTATGGCCGATAGCAATCAGCCCCAGCATTTT. Protein product: CASSMADSNQPQHF. The full variable domain, with the rest looked up from reference TRBV19 and TRBJ1-5, is DGGITQSPKYLFRKEGQNVTLSCEQNLNHDAMYWYRQDPGQGLRLIYYSQIVNDFQKGDIAEGYSVSREKKESFPLTVTSAQKNPTAFYLCASSMADSNQPQHFGDGTRLSIL.

The V gene is TRBV3-1 (or the pseudogene TRBV3-2), the J gene TRBJ1-6, with a tentative D call TRBD1 (6 bases). CDR1 and CDR2 from the germline V gene are LGHDT and YNNKEL (reference sequence). V lost 5 bases and J lost 0, with 17 bases in between. CDR3 size: 18 residues. CDR3 coding DNA: TGTGCCAGCAGCGAGGGGGGGGCAACCATCTCCTATAATTCACCCCTCCACTTT. The encoded protein is CASSEGGATISYNSPLHF.

The chain recombines TRBV3-1 (or the pseudogene TRBV3-2) with TRBJ1-2, with a tentative D call TRBD1 (6 bases). Trimming removed 3 bases at V and 2 bases at J, with 16 bases between. There are 16 residues in the CDR3. CDR1 is LGHDT and CDR2 is YNNKEL in the germline V gene (reference sequence). The CDR3 protein is CASSHSRRGWNYGYTF. DNA of the CDR3: TGTGCCAGCAGCCACAGTCGAAGGGGGTGGAACTATGGCTACACCTTC.

This clone was found once. V gene TRBV6-5 combines with J gene TRBJ1-1; possible D gene TRBD1, 6 bases. Germline CDR1 MNHEY, CDR2 SVGAGI. V was cut by 0 bases and J by 14 bases, with 13 bases left in between. This CDR3 contains 12 residues. CDR3 loop: CASSYSGPGVFF. CDR3 nucleotides: TGTGCCAGCAGTTACTCAGGGCCAGGGGTGTTCTTT.

The chain carries TRBV27 and TRBJ2-5; the D gene is possibly TRBD2 (5 bases). CDR3 size: 13 residues. Germline V CDR1 and CDR2: MNHEY, SMNVEV (reference sequence). V was clipped by 2 bases and J by 5 bases, with 9 bases between them. The CDR3 protein is CASSLRGYETQYF. Written as DNA, the CDR3 is TGTGCCAGCAGTTTACGGGGTTACGAGACCCAGTACTTC.

The chain uses TRBV19 and TRBJ2-2; D unresolved. From germline, CDR1 is LNHDA and CDR2 SQIVND (reference sequence). V shed 6 bases and J shed 7 bases, with 15 bases lying between them. The CDR3 contains 14 residues. CDR3 sequence (DNA): TGTGCCAGTAGCTCCGGGTTACTTCACGGGGAGCTGTTTTTT. Amino acids: CASSSGLLHGELFF.

This clone turned up a few times. The final CDR3 position lacks the conserved phenylalanine or tryptophan, pointing to a likely read error. The DNA is left out, because the CDR3 cannot be placed on it with certainty; the CDR3 is given as TCRdb lists it. The V and J genes are TRBV28 and TRBJ1-2; the tabulated D call, TRBD1, remains unverified against the DNA. Germline V gene data show CDR1 as MDHEN and CDR2 as SYDVKM. The length of the CDR3 is 13 amino acids, counting both ends. The CDR3 loop is CASRDRGQGMWWV.

The chain uses TRBV11-2 and TRBJ2-5; D might be TRBD2 (7 bases). Per the germline V gene, CDR1 is SGHAT and CDR2 is FQNNGV. V dropped 5 bases and J dropped 5 bases, with 12 bases sitting between them. This CDR3 has 13 amino acids. As DNA, the CDR3 is TGTGCCAGCAGCCCACAGGGAGGGGAGACCCAGTACTTC. Its protein is CASSPQGGETQYF. The whole variable domain, filled in from reference TRBV11-2 and TRBJ2-5, reads EAGVAQSPRYKIIEKRQSVAFWCNPISGHATLYWYQQILGQGPKLLIQFQNNGVVDDSQLPKDRFSAERLKGVDSTLKIQPAKLEDSAVYLCASSPQGGETQYFGPGTRLLVL.

V and J are TRBV5-5 and TRBJ1-1; D possibly corresponds to TRBD1 (5 bases). CDR1 and CDR2 (germline): SGHKS, YYEKEE (reference sequence). The CDR3 spans 14 residues. V lost 4 bases, J lost 3 bases, and 13 bases lay in between. The CDR3 DNA reads TGTGCCAGCAGCAGGGACGGAGGGGACACTGAAGCTTTCTTT. Its translation: CASSRDGGDTEAFF.

This chain uses TRBV18 with TRBJ1-4; tentatively, D is TRBD1 (5 bases). V lost 3 bases, J lost 6 bases, and 8 bases lay in between. From germline, CDR1 is KGHSH and CDR2 LQKENI. The CDR3 contains 13 residues. The CDR3 loop reads CASSPGRDEKLFF. The CDR3 DNA follows: TGTGCCAGCTCACCTGGCAGGGATGAAAAACTGTTTTTT.